The 29 T cell receptor beta chains reported below all come from one sample, sequenced in a study of cytomegalovirus exposure and HLA in healthy donors. Vbeta (60) and Jbeta (13) primers were used in the PCR. Clones were sequenced by immunoSEQ multiplex PCR, and TCRdb holds only the in-frame ones, with some missing. The table includes roughly 80,000 clones, approximately 60% detected once. What was sequenced was PBMCs. The receptors were sampled from a male donor in good health and CMV-seropositive.

The gene calls are TRBV25-1 and TRBJ2-7; 8 bases align to TRBD2. Germline V lookup: CDR1 MGHDK, CDR2 SYGVNS. This CDR3 spans 15 amino acids. V gave up 6 bases and J gave up 2 bases; unmatched junction bases: 9. The CDR3 reads CASRTGGAHAYEQYF. CDR3 DNA: TGTGCCAGCAGGACGGGGGGGGCCCATGCCTACGAGCAGTACTTC.

This clone ranks as medium-sized (0.01 to 0.1%). The J gene is TRBJ2-7, the V gene TRBV7-8; maybe TRBD2 (5 bases). Trimming cost V 0 bases and J 9 bases, with 12 bases left between them. The CDR3 is 13 amino acids. Germline V gene data show CDR1 as SGHVS and CDR2 as FQNEAQ. CDR3 DNA sequence: TGTGCCAGCAGCTTAGCAGAGGGAGTAGGGCAGTACTTC. This translates into CASSLAEGVGQYF.

The chain is built from TRBV19 and TRBJ2-1, with 8 bases aligning to TRBD2. This CDR3 has 17 residues. Unmatched junction bases numbered 15, after V lost 7 bases and J lost 4 bases. Germline lookup yields CDR1 LNHDA and CDR2 SQIVND (reference sequence). This chain's CDR3 is CASTVSAGTRQYNEQFF. In nucleotides, the CDR3 is TGTGCCAGTACGGTTTCCGCCGGGACTAGGCAATACAATGAGCAGTTCTTC.

This clone was seen only a few times. The rearrangement joins TRBV28 to TRBJ1-2; D may be TRBD1 (5 bases). Trimming took off 3 bases at V and 8 bases at J, with 19 bases between the two ends. The CDR3 extends over 15 amino acids. Per the germline V gene, CDR1 is MDHEN and CDR2 is SYDVKM. The chain's CDR3 is CASSLSVVAGQGYTF. CDR3 bases: TGTGCCAGCAGTTTGAGTGTCGTGGCAGGGCAGGGCTACACCTTC.

This clone came up a few times. The chain joins TRBV6-1 to TRBJ2-2; D is unresolved. V lost 8 bases and J lost 5, with 6 bases in between. The CDR3 consists of 11 residues. Germline V CDR1 and CDR2: MNHNS, SASEGT. This CDR3 is CASRVTGELFF. DNA of the CDR3: TGTGCCAGCCGGGTTACCGGGGAGCTGTTTTTT.

The genes are TRBV21-1 and TRBJ1-6; the table names TRBD1, a call not compared with the DNA. TRBV21-1 is reported as a pseudogene. The CDR3 extends over 13 amino acids. CDR3 coding DNA: TGTGCCAGCAGGGACAGACATAATTCACCCCTCCACTTT. This gives the protein CASRDRHNSPLHF.

This clone has more than one count but fewer than ten. V gene TRBV4-2 combines with J gene TRBJ2-7; 8 bases match TRBD2. The CDR3 runs to 15 residues. Germline V gene lookup returns CDR1 LGHNA and CDR2 YNFKEQ. With 4 bases clipped from V and 6 bases from J, the junction kept 11 bases outside the gene matches. CDR3 sequence reads: CASSPREGSGTEQYF. CDR3 bases: TGTGCCAGCAGCCCAAGAGAGGGTAGCGGGACCGAGCAGTACTTC.

This clone was seen a few times. The CDR3 region has the DNA TGTGCCAGTAGTCTTTCCGGGACAGGGAGGGCGGCTGAAGCTTTCTTT. Translated, it gives CASSLSGTGRAAEAFF. The V and J genes are TRBV19 and TRBJ1-1, with 9 bases fitting TRBD1. This CDR3 comprises 16 residues. The junction had 13 bases not matched to a gene; V was cut back by 5 bases and J by 6 bases. Germline values: CDR1 LNHDA, CDR2 SQIVND (reference sequence).

This sequence joins TRBV2 and TRBJ1-2; the D is unclear. The CDR3 spans 15 residues. In germline, CDR1 is SNHLY, CDR2 FYNNEI. Trimming cost V 7 bases and J 4 bases, with 19 bases left between them. The CDR3 nucleotides are TGTGCCAGCAACAGCCCCGAGCGGAGGGTCTATGGCTACACCTTC. Protein sequence: CASNSPERRVYGYTF.

Remarks on this clone: One junction end does not reproduce the germline sequence, and a read error may be involved. In the same sample, other DNA sequences code for this CDR3. V is TRBV7-6 and J is TRBJ1-1; TRBD1 might be the D (5 bases). Germline V gene data show CDR1 as SGHVS and CDR2 as FNYEAQ. This CDR3 comprises 14 residues. CDR3 bases: TGTGCCAGCAGCTTAGCCGATGGGGGGAATGAAGCTTTCTTC. Translated, it gives CASSLADGGNEAFF.

This clone was counted a few times. The DNA for the CDR3 is TGTGCCAGCAGCGGAGGACAGCCAGAACATGGAAACACCATATATTTT. Its protein product is CASSGGQPEHGNTIYF. This sequence joins TRBV14 and TRBJ1-3, with TRBD1 as a possible D gene (6 bases). CDR1 and CDR2 from the germline V gene are SGHDN and FVKESK. V lost 5 bases, J lost 3 bases, and 17 bases lay in between. The CDR3 runs 16 residues.

The gene calls are TRBV5-5 and TRBJ1-2; D call uncertain. Trimming removed 0 bases from V and 4 bases from J, with 7 bases in between. Looked up from germline, CDR1 is SGHKS and CDR2 is YYEKEE (reference sequence). This CDR3 has 13 residues. CDR3 nucleotide sequence: TGTGCCAGCAGCTTGGCCCAGCGCTATGGCTACACCTTC. This sequence encodes CASSLAQRYGYTF.

Only a few counts were recorded for this clone. The chain carries TRBV5-6 and TRBJ2-3, with 13 bases fitting TRBD2. Unmatched junction bases numbered 3, after V lost 0 bases and J lost 2 bases. The CDR3 totals 17 residues. Germline values: CDR1 SGHDT, CDR2 YYEEEE. Here the CDR3 DNA reads TGTGCCAGCAGCTTGGGACTAGCGGGAGGCAACACAGATACGCAGTATTTT. Translation gives CASSLGLAGGNTDTQYF.

V is TRBV7-9 and J is TRBJ1-2, with TRBD1 as a possible D gene (5 bases). The CDR3 has 14 residues. The germline V gene has CDR1 SEHNR and CDR2 FQNEAQ (reference sequence). Trimming pared 6 bases from V and 4 bases from J, leaving 15 bases between. The chain's CDR3 is CASSSSPGGYGYTF. The CDR3 region has the DNA TGTGCCAGCAGTTCCTCTCCGGGGGGCTATGGCTACACCTTC.

The chain has TRBV7-8 and TRBJ1-3; TRBD1 aligns across 9 bases. The CDR3 extends over 17 amino acids. The V and J ends lost 2 bases and 0 bases, in that order; junction bases with no gene match: 5. CDR1 is SGHVS, CDR2 FQNEAQ, per germline. The CDR3 DNA reads as TGTGCCAGCAGCTTACCCCGGACAGGGGACTCTGGAAACACCATATATTTT. Translating gives CASSLPRTGDSGNTIYF.

This clone has only one observation. The rearrangement links TRBV29-1 to TRBJ2-6, with TRBD1 matching 7 bases. There are 16 residues in the CDR3. Germline V gene lookup returns CDR1 SQVTM and CDR2 ANQGSEA. V lost 6 bases and J lost 0; bases outside the gene matches: 8. The CDR3 protein is CSVAPTGNSGANVLTF. In nucleotides, the CDR3 is TGCAGCGTCGCCCCGACAGGGAACTCTGGGGCCAACGTCCTGACTTTC. The variable domain in full, completed from reference TRBV29-1 and TRBJ2-6, reads SAVISQKPSRDICQRGTSLTIQCQVDSQVTMMFWYRQQPGQSLTLIATANQGSEATYESGFVIDKFPISRPNLTFSTLTVSNMSPEDSSIYLCSVAPTGNSGANVLTFGAGSRLTVL.

This chain uses TRBV10-3 with TRBJ2-2; no firm D call. The V end lost 0 bases, the J end lost 13 bases, and 21 bases lay between the germline ends. From germline, CDR1 is ENHRY and CDR2 SYGVKD. The CDR3 has 16 residues. CDR3 region: CAISESTVAAAVGLFF. CDR3 bases: TGTGCCATCAGTGAGTCGACGGTGGCAGCCGCGGTTGGGCTGTTTTTT.

This chain connects TRBV30 to TRBJ2-3, with 13 bases identical to TRBD2. Losses at the gene ends were 2 bases for V and 7 bases for J; bases not matched to a gene: 6. The length of the CDR3 is 15 residues. The germline V gene encodes CDR1 GTSNPN and CDR2 SVGIG (reference sequence). In nucleotides, the CDR3 is TGTGCCTGGAGTCCCGGACTAGCGGGAGAATATACGCAGTATTTT. It codes for CAWSPGLAGEYTQYF.

V usage is TRBV4-3 and J usage is TRBJ1-1; the D gene is possibly TRBD1 (5 bases). V was shortened by 4 bases and J by 4 bases, with 7 bases between the two germline ends. Germline values: CDR1 LGHNA, CDR2 YSLEER. The CDR3 spans 12 residues. This CDR3 reads CASSRQGTEAFF. In nucleotides, the CDR3 is TGCGCCAGCAGCCGCCAGGGCACTGAAGCTTTCTTT.

The chain employs TRBV6-5 and TRBJ1-2; 8 nucleotides match TRBD1. The CDR3 spans 16 residues. J lost 3 bases, V lost 2 bases, and 8 bases had no gene match. Germline CDR1 reads MNHEY; CDR2 reads SVGAGI. The CDR3 loop is CASSYSPQGAHYGYTF. In nucleotides, the CDR3 is TGTGCCAGCAGTTACAGCCCCCAGGGGGCACACTATGGCTACACCTTC.

This clone was seen a few times. The rearrangement uses TRBV27 and TRBJ1-3; TRBD1 agrees at 8 bases. Per germline, CDR1 MNHEY and CDR2 SMNVEV (reference sequence). The CDR3 totals 13 residues. Germline trimming cut 2 bases from V and 9 bases from J; bases unmatched to any gene: 3. Here the CDR3 DNA reads TGTGCCAGCAGTTTAACAGGGGGTTCCACCATATATTTT. Translated: CASSLTGGSTIYF.

This clone was recorded a few times. The chain uses TRBV28 and TRBJ2-6; D unresolved. The CDR3 extends over 18 amino acids. The V gene's germline CDR1 is MDHEN and CDR2 SYDVKM. Trimming stripped 2 bases from V and 1 base from J, with 15 bases between. CDR3 sequence: CASSLGPNDRSGANVLTF. The CDR3 nucleotides read TGTGCCAGCAGTTTAGGGCCTAACGATCGATCTGGGGCCAACGTCCTGACTTTC.

V and J are TRBV11-2 and TRBJ2-1; 8 bases agree with TRBD1. Per the germline V gene, CDR1 is SGHAT and CDR2 is FQNNGV. This CDR3 has 14 residues. J gave up 5 bases and V 5 bases, and 5 bases lay outside the gene matches. The CDR3 reads CASSQGTGNNEQFF. Written as DNA, the CDR3 is TGTGCCAGCAGCCAAGGGACAGGCAACAATGAGCAGTTCTTC. The variable domain in full, completed from reference TRBV11-2 and TRBJ2-1, reads EAGVAQSPRYKIIEKRQSVAFWCNPISGHATLYWYQQILGQGPKLLIQFQNNGVVDDSQLPKDRFSAERLKGVDSTLKIQPAKLEDSAVYLCASSQGTGNNEQFFGPGTRLTVL.

Only a few counts were recorded for this clone. This chain joins TRBV6-5 and TRBJ2-1; possibly TRBD2 for D (6 bases). In germline, CDR1 is MNHEY, CDR2 SVGAGI. Between the trimmed V and J ends, which lost 5 bases and 10 bases, there was a span of 12 bases. The CDR3 loop spans 12 amino acids. In DNA, the CDR3 is TGTGCCAGCAGTCTTAGCGGCGGCGAGCAGTTCTTC. The encoded protein is CASSLSGGEQFF.

The chain carries TRBV7-2 and TRBJ2-5, with 11 bases lining up with TRBD2. V shed 3 bases and J 7 bases; nucleotides not matched to a gene: 4. Germline CDR1 is SGHTA and CDR2 is FQGNSA. This CDR3 is 14 amino acids long. CDR3 amino acids: CASSLLGLAGTQYF. The CDR3 bases are TGTGCCAGCAGCTTGCTAGGACTAGCGGGGACCCAGTACTTC.

The chain is built from TRBV19 and TRBJ2-5, with D tentatively TRBD1 (5 bases). This CDR3 is built from 13 residues. CDR1 is LNHDA and CDR2 is SQIVND in the germline V gene (reference sequence). V lost 9 bases, J lost 5 bases, and 16 bases lay in between. CDR3 residues: CARPQQGRETQYF. The CDR3 coding sequence is TGTGCCAGACCTCAGCAGGGCCGGGAGACCCAGTACTTC.

The V and J genes are TRBV10-3 and TRBJ2-7; 7 bases are a match to TRBD1. The V gene's germline CDR1 is ENHRY and CDR2 SYGVKD. The trim removed 5 bases at V and 0 bases at J, leaving 4 bases unmatched. This CDR3 comprises 14 residues. The CDR3 protein is CAISNRDSSYEQYF. CDR3 DNA: TGTGCCATCAGTAACCGGGACAGCTCCTACGAGCAGTACTTC.

This clone showed up just a few times. The chain combines TRBV5-8 with TRBJ2-7, with TRBD1 as a possible D gene (6 bases). The germline CDR1 and CDR2 sequences are SGHTS and YDEGEE. The CDR3 spans 14 residues. V was shortened by 6 bases and J by 6 bases, with 19 bases between the two germline ends. As DNA, the CDR3 is TGTGCCAGCATTCTAAGGGGGAAATTGGGCGAGCAGTACTTC. Its protein is CASILRGKLGEQYF.

This clone was seen only once. This chain joins TRBV28 and TRBJ2-3; possibly TRBD2 for D (6 bases). The germline V gene has CDR1 MDHEN and CDR2 SYDVKM. CDR3 size: 14 residues. Trimming left V 8 bases short and J 6 bases short, with 18 bases between. The CDR3 region is CASSQDVAADTQYF. In nucleotides, the CDR3 is TGTGCCAGCTCCCAGGACGTAGCGGCGGATACGCAGTATTTT.